These T cell receptor beta chains were read from a single sample in a study of shared clonotypes between healthy human individuals. Data came from immunoSEQ multiplex PCR; TCRdb stores just in-frame clones and leaves some out. The data contain 2 million to 3 million clones, approximately 93% of them singletons. Sequenced material: naive CD4+ T cells from PBMCs. These receptor sequences come from a young man in good health. Some clones in this sample may be carry-over from other donors' samples. Each CDR3 is given with its conserved first and last residue. The order of the fields is V gene, clone size, J gene, D gene, CDR3 protein, CDR3 DNA. D genes are given only for firm matches. A clone size is listed for some rows: how often the clone was seen (once, few, many), or a class if it is expanded.

V: TRBV5-1; size: -; J: TRBJ2-2; D: -; CDR3: CASSLRDPNTGELFF; DNA: TGCGCCAGCAGCTTAAGGGACCCGAACACCGGGGAGCTGTTTTTT
V: TRBV4-1; size: -; J: TRBJ1-5; D: -; CDR3: CASSQESLWAGGNQPQHF; DNA: TGCGCCAGCAGCCAAGAATCCCTTTGGGCAGGAGGCAATCAGCCCCAGCATTTT
V: TRBV7-2; size: -; J: TRBJ1-1; D: -; CDR3: CASSPTGASTEAFF; DNA: TGTGCCAGCAGTCCTACTGGTGCTAGCACTGAAGCTTTCTTT
V: TRBV15; size: once; J: TRBJ2-5; D: -; CDR3: CATSRARAQVETQYF; DNA: TGTGCCACCAGCAGAGCGAGGGCCCAGGTGGAGACCCAGTACTTC
V: TRBV6-1; size: -; J: TRBJ2-1; D: -; CDR3: CASSQGWEGQDEQFF; DNA: TGTGCCAGCAGTCAGGGGTGGGAGGGACAGGATGAGCAGTTCTTC
V: TRBV14; size: -; J: TRBJ2-6; D: -; CDR3: CASSQALNVLTF; DNA: TGTGCCAGCAGCCAAGCTCTCAACGTCCTGACTTTC
V: TRBV6-5; size: -; J: TRBJ2-7; D: -; CDR3: CASGWGSGEQYF; DNA: TGTGCCAGTGGGTGGGGGAGTGGCGAGCAGTACTTC
V: TRBV18; size: -; J: TRBJ2-3; D: -; CDR3: CASSPPRGDTQYF; DNA: TGTGCCAGCTCACCACCGCGGGGCGATACGCAGTATTTT
V: TRBV29-1; size: once; J: TRBJ1-2; D: -; CDR3: CSVIRTDGYTF; DNA: TGCAGCGTTATACGGACTGATGGCTACACCTTC
V: TRBV4-1; size: -; J: TRBJ1-5; D: -; CDR3: CASSQGHGGNQPQHF; DNA: TGCGCCAGCAGCCAAGGTCATGGGGGCAATCAGCCCCAGCATTTT
V: TRBV7-3; size: -; J: TRBJ2-2; D: TRBD1; CDR3: CASSFDRGSIGELFF; DNA: TGTGCCAGCAGCTTCGACAGGGGGAGCATCGGGGAGCTGTTTTTT
V: TRBV18; size: -; J: TRBJ2-2; D: TRBD1; CDR3: CASSPPGRGHGGELFF; DNA: TGTGCCAGCTCACCACCGGGCAGGGGGCATGGCGGGGAGCTGTTTTTT
V: TRBV7-2; size: -; J: TRBJ1-2; D: TRBD1; CDR3: CASSPDVGTDYGYTF; DNA: TGTGCCAGCAGCCCAGACGTGGGGACAGACTATGGCTACACCTTC
V: TRBV29-1; size: -; J: TRBJ2-7; D: TRBD1; CDR3: CSVGNDRGAGVRQQYF; DNA: TGCAGCGTTGGAAACGACAGGGGGGCGGGTGTACGACAGCAGTACTTC
V: TRBV5-5; size: -; J: TRBJ2-5; D: TRBD2; CDR3: CASSLGTSGRETQYF; DNA: TGTGCCAGCAGCTTGGGGACTAGCGGGAGAGAGACCCAGTACTTC
V: TRBV6-5; size: -; J: TRBJ2-5; D: TRBD2; CDR3: CASRLAGEETQYF; DNA: TGTGCCAGCAGACTAGCGGGAGAAGAGACCCAGTACTTC
V: TRBV2; size: -; J: TRBJ2-7; D: TRBD1; CDR3: CASRLQGRSGEQYF; DNA: TGTGCCAGCAGACTACAGGGGAGATCGGGAGAGCAGTACTTC
V: TRBV7-2; size: -; J: TRBJ2-4; D: TRBD2; CDR3: CASSLGLAETKNIQYF; DNA: TGTGCCAGCAGCTTGGGGCTAGCGGAGACCAAAAACATTCAGTACTTC
V: TRBV15; size: -; J: TRBJ2-1; D: TRBD2; CDR3: CATSRGGLSENEQFF; DNA: TGTGCCACCTCTCGGGGGGGACTGTCTGAGAATGAGCAGTTCTTC
V: TRBV5-4; size: -; J: TRBJ2-1; D: TRBD2; CDR3: CASSSELGLASYNEQFF; DNA: TGTGCCAGCAGCTCGGAACTGGGACTAGCCTCCTACAATGAGCAGTTCTTC
V: TRBV6-5; size: -; J: TRBJ2-7; D: -; CDR3: CASSFAGGFYEQYF; DNA: TGTGCCAGCAGTTTTGCCGGAGGGTTCTACGAGCAGTACTTC
V: TRBV6-1; size: once; J: TRBJ1-4; D: -; CDR3: CASRPGASREKLFF; DNA: TGTGCCAGCAGACCGGGCGCGTCTAGGGAAAAACTGTTTTTT
V: TRBV2; size: -; J: TRBJ2-1; D: TRBD2; CDR3: CASYDSSGRYGEQFF; DNA: TGTGCCAGCTACGACAGTAGCGGGAGGTATGGTGAGCAGTTCTTC
V: TRBV30; size: -; J: TRBJ1-1; D: -; CDR3: CAWSTRTGTNTEAFF; DNA: TGTGCCTGGAGTACCCGCACAGGGACGAACACTGAAGCTTTCTTT
V: TRBV19; size: -; J: TRBJ1-5; D: -; CDR3: CASSIGEQPQHF; DNA: TGTGCCAGTAGTATAGGTGAGCAGCCCCAGCATTTT
V: TRBV28; size: -; J: TRBJ2-7; D: -; CDR3: CASSLPTVYEQYF; DNA: TGTGCCAGCAGTCTCCCGACAGTCTACGAGCAGTACTTC
V: TRBV7-2; size: -; J: TRBJ1-2; D: -; CDR3: CASNFRGASGYTF; DNA: TGTGCCAGCAACTTCAGGGGAGCGTCTGGCTACACCTTC
V: TRBV30; size: -; J: TRBJ2-1; D: TRBD1; CDR3: CAWTPPGQGPIGQFF; DNA: TGTGCCTGGACCCCCCCCGGACAGGGCCCAATCGGGCAGTTCTTC
V: TRBV5-5; size: -; J: TRBJ2-7; D: -; CDR3: CASSQSPGRQYEQYF; DNA: TGTGCCAGCAGCCAATCACCGGGACGGCAGTACGAGCAGTACTTC
V: TRBV28; size: once; J: TRBJ2-2; D: -; CDR3: CASSFPLGIGTGELFF; DNA: TGTGCCAGCAGTTTCCCCCTCGGGATTGGGACCGGGGAGCTGTTTTTT
V: TRBV2; size: once; J: TRBJ2-7; D: -; CDR3: CASSVSAGEQYF; DNA: TGTGCCAGCAGTGTGTCTGCAGGCGAGCAGTACTTC
V: TRBV11-2; size: -; J: TRBJ2-3; D: -; CDR3: CASSFMAPHITDTQYF; DNA: TGTGCCAGCAGCTTTATGGCCCCGCACATAACAGATACGCAGTATTTT
V: TRBV28; size: -; J: TRBJ1-2; D: -; CDR3: CASSPPTGARRGYTF; DNA: TGTGCCAGCAGTCCCCCGACAGGCGCAAGGAGGGGCTACACCTTC
V: TRBV5-4; size: -; J: TRBJ2-7; D: TRBD2; CDR3: CASSPRTSSYEQYF; DNA: TGTGCCAGCAGCCCCCGGACTAGCTCCTACGAGCAGTACTTC
V: TRBV5-6; size: -; J: TRBJ2-7; D: TRBD1; CDR3: CASSSTGGPSYEQYF; DNA: TGTGCCAGCAGCTCCACAGGGGGCCCCTCCTACGAGCAGTACTTC
V: TRBV7-3; size: -; J: TRBJ2-3; D: -; CDR3: CASSFNGLSADTQYF; DNA: TGTGCCAGCAGCTTTAACGGGTTGAGCGCAGATACGCAGTATTTT
V: TRBV29-1; size: -; J: TRBJ2-3; D: -; CDR3: CSSRGRSTDTQYF; DNA: TGCAGCTCTAGGGGCAGGAGCACAGATACGCAGTATTTT
V: TRBV6-5; size: -; J: TRBJ2-7; D: -; CDR3: CASSYSSAEYSYEQYF; DNA: TGTGCCAGCAGTTACTCGAGTGCAGAATACTCCTACGAGCAGTACTTC
V: TRBV2; size: once; J: TRBJ2-5; D: TRBD1; CDR3: CASSRGSYQETQYF; DNA: TGTGCCAGCAGCAGGGGGTCCTACCAAGAGACCCAGTACTTC
V: TRBV7-9; size: -; J: TRBJ2-3; D: -; CDR3: CASSTGHTDTQYF; DNA: TGTGCCAGCAGCACGGGCCACACAGATACGCAGTATTTT
V: TRBV30; size: -; J: TRBJ2-1; D: -; CDR3: CAWTGTAYNEQFF; DNA: TGTGCCTGGACCGGGACGGCCTACAATGAGCAGTTCTTC
V: TRBV20-1; size: -; J: TRBJ2-7; D: -; CDR3: CSAVLRYEQYF; DNA: TGCAGTGCTGTCCTACGCTACGAGCAGTACTTC
V: TRBV6-5; size: -; J: TRBJ1-1; D: -; CDR3: CASSSPVRLQAFF; DNA: TGTGCCAGCAGTTCCCCCGTGCGTTTGCAAGCTTTCTTT
V: TRBV5-1; size: -; J: TRBJ1-2; D: -; CDR3: CASSREGGYGYTF; DNA: TGCGCCAGCAGCCGGGAGGGAGGGTATGGCTACACCTTC
V: TRBV18; size: -; J: TRBJ2-1; D: TRBD2; CDR3: CASSPPSERDLQFF; DNA: TGTGCCAGCTCACCACCGAGCGAGCGGGACCTGCAGTTCTTC
V: TRBV5-1; size: -; J: TRBJ2-2; D: -; CDR3: CASSPEISANTGELFF; DNA: TGCGCCAGCAGCCCTGAGATAAGCGCGAACACCGGGGAGCTGTTTTTT
V: TRBV5-1; size: -; J: TRBJ2-2; D: -; CDR3: CASSFVAGANTGELFF; DNA: TGCGCCAGCAGCTTCGTGGCGGGCGCGAACACCGGGGAGCTGTTTTTT
V: TRBV9; size: -; J: TRBJ2-1; D: TRBD2; CDR3: CASSVVASGYDEQFF; DNA: TGTGCCAGCAGCGTAGTAGCTAGCGGGTATGATGAGCAGTTCTTC
V: TRBV7-2; size: few; J: TRBJ2-7; D: TRBD2; CDR3: CASSVLAGGPYEQYF; DNA: TGTGCCAGCAGCGTCCTAGCGGGAGGGCCCTACGAGCAGTACTTC
V: TRBV28; size: -; J: TRBJ2-7; D: TRBD1; CDR3: CATYDRDHYEQYF; DNA: TGTGCCACCTACGACAGGGACCACTACGAGCAGTACTTC
V: TRBV27; size: -; J: TRBJ2-3; D: TRBD2; CDR3: CASSRALLAGVDTQYF; DNA: TGTGCCAGCAGTCGCGCTTTACTAGCGGGAGTAGATACGCAGTATTTT